The 9 T cell receptor beta chains reported below all come from one sample, sequenced in a study of blood T cell repertoires in COVID-19. Data came from immunoSEQ multiplex PCR; TCRdb stores just in-frame clones and leaves some out. Of approximately 260,000 clones in the sample, 89% are singletons; the top ten hold approximately 2%. The specimen sequenced was PBMCs or T cells enriched from blood (not recorded which). The origin of the receptors is a woman in her sixties who had recovered from COVID-19.

V usage is TRBV7-3 and J usage is TRBJ2-5; 10 nucleotides align to TRBD2. The J segment lost 2 bases and the V segment lost 5 bases, leaving 5 bases of the junction unmatched. From germline, CDR1 is SGHTA and CDR2 FQGTGA. The CDR3 has 15 residues. The CDR3 here is CASSILAGRQETQYF. The CDR3 bases are TGTGCCAGCAGCATACTAGCGGGGAGGCAAGAGACCCAGTACTTC.

The chain has TRBV10-2 and TRBJ1-1; tentatively, D is TRBD1 (6 bases). Germline CDR1 and CDR2: WSHSY and SAAADI. This CDR3 has 14 amino acids. V dropped 3 bases and J dropped 0 bases, with 8 bases sitting between them. The CDR3: CASSEQGMNTEAFF. The CDR3 DNA sequence: TGCGCCAGCAGTGAACAGGGTATGAACACTGAAGCTTTCTTT.

This clone was detected once. The chain carries TRBV28 and TRBJ1-5, with D tentatively TRBD1 (6 bases). The germline V gene encodes CDR1 MDHEN and CDR2 SYDVKM. V was trimmed by 6 bases and J by 3 bases, leaving 12 bases between them. The CDR3 is 14 residues long. The CDR3 coding sequence is TGTGCCAGCAGACCCGGACAGCACAATCAGCCCCAGCATTTT. Its translation: CASRPGQHNQPQHF.

The J gene is TRBJ2-2, the V gene TRBV30; weak D call: TRBD1 (6 bases). The germline V and J ends were trimmed by 0 bases and 3 bases, with 11 bases remaining between them. The CDR3 spans 15 residues. In germline, CDR1 is GTSNPN, CDR2 SVGIG (reference sequence). The CDR3 is CAWSVYRADTGELFF. The CDR3 DNA reads TGTGCCTGGAGTGTCTACAGGGCGGACACCGGGGAGCTGTTTTTT.

This clone has a single count. V gene TRBV14 combines with J gene TRBJ1-2, with D unclear. Trimming stripped 1 base from V and 4 bases from J, with 7 bases between. CDR3 size: 13 residues. From germline, CDR1 is SGHDN and CDR2 FVKESK. CDR3 region: CASSQGVLYGYTF. The CDR3 DNA follows: TGTGCCAGCAGCCAAGGAGTTCTCTATGGCTACACCTTC.

This chain connects TRBV11-2 to TRBJ2-2; TRBD1 is a possible D gene (6 bases). This CDR3 contains 15 residues. The V end lost 5 bases, the J end lost 4 bases, and 14 bases lay between the germline ends. Germline loops: CDR1 SGHAT, CDR2 FQNNGV. The DNA of the CDR3 is TGTGCCAGCAGCATACAGGGAATGAGCACCGGGGAGCTGTTTTTT. As protein: CASSIQGMSTGELFF.

The rearrangement joins TRBV5-5 to TRBJ2-1, with 7 bases aligning to TRBD2. This CDR3 is built from 17 residues. Germline trimming cut 3 bases from V and 2 bases from J; bases unmatched to any gene: 11. CDR1 and CDR2 from the germline V gene are SGHKS and YYEKEE (reference sequence). CDR3 nucleotides: TGTGCCAGCAGCTCTTTACCTAGCGGCAGCACCTACAATGAGCAGTTCTTC. Translating gives CASSSLPSGSTYNEQFF.

The chain employs TRBV7-6 and TRBJ2-2, with D possibly TRBD1 on 5 matching bases. V lost 2 bases, J lost 4 bases, and 11 bases lay in between. CDR3 length: 15 residues. Germline CDR1 reads SGHVS; CDR2 reads FNYEAQ. The CDR3: CASSLQGTFTGELFF. CDR3 nucleotide sequence: TGTGCCAGCAGCTTACAGGGAACATTCACCGGGGAGCTGTTTTTT.

CDR3 in DNA: TGTGCCAGTAGTATCGGGAGTAAGGGTGCCGGATACGAGCAGTACTTC. Amino acid sequence: CASSIGSKGAGYEQYF. The chain has TRBV19 and TRBJ2-7, with D possibly matching TRBD2 (6 bases). V shed 3 bases and J shed 4 bases, with 19 bases lying between them. Germline assignment: CDR1 LNHDA and CDR2 SQIVND (reference sequence). The CDR3 has 16 amino acids.